Shown below are 19 T cell receptor beta chains from a single sample sequenced in a study of blood T cell repertoires in COVID-19. The table came from immunoSEQ multiplex PCR; TCRdb's copy has only in-frame clones and leaves some out. Found here are 130,000 to 150,000 clones, about four fifths of them singletons; the top ten hold roughly 8%. The sequencing sample was made of peripheral blood. The receptors originated from a human donor with acute or convalescent COVID-19. The donor label of this sample is uncertain.

The chain is built from TRBV19 and TRBJ1-2; 8 positions match TRBD1. CDR3 length: 14 amino acids. The J segment lost 6 bases and the V segment lost 5 bases, leaving 8 bases of the junction unmatched. Germline V CDR1 and CDR2: LNHDA, SQIVND (reference sequence). The DNA of the CDR3 is TGTGCCAGTAGTGGTACAGGGGGATCGGATGGCTACACCTTC. Amino acid sequence: CASSGTGGSDGYTF.

The V call is TRBV15, the J call TRBJ2-7; a possible D gene is TRBD1 (6 bases). Germline lookup yields CDR1 LNHNV and CDR2 YYDKDF (reference sequence). Trimming took off 3 bases at V and 3 bases at J, with 18 bases between the two ends. The CDR3 runs 16 residues. DNA of the CDR3: TGTGCCACCAGCAGTACGCTCGCAGGCAGGGGCTACGAGCAGTACTTC. This encodes CATSSTLAGRGYEQYF.

This clone was counted many times. The chain carries TRBV2 and TRBJ2-6, with a tentative D call TRBD2 (5 bases). V lost 7 bases, J lost 0 bases, and 16 bases lay in between. Germline V lookup: CDR1 SNHLY, CDR2 FYNNEI. The CDR3 sequence is 17 residues long. Written as DNA, the CDR3 is TGTGCCAGCACCTCCCGGCCAGGACTCTCTGGGGCCAACGTCCTGACTTTC. It codes for CASTSRPGLSGANVLTF. Combining the CDR3 with reference TRBV2 and TRBJ2-6 gives the whole variable domain EPEVTQTPSHQVTQMGQEVILRCVPISNHLYFYWYRQILGQKVEFLVSFYNNEISEKSEIFDDQFSVERPDGSNFTLKIRSTKLEDSAMYFCASTSRPGLSGANVLTFGAGSRLTVL.

The V call is TRBV10-3, the J call TRBJ1-1; D gene ambiguous. This CDR3 spans 13 amino acids. V lost 11 bases and J lost 0, with 13 bases in between. CDR1 is ENHRY and CDR2 is SYGVKD in the germline V gene. DNA of the CDR3: TGTGCCTCCTGGGCAGGCATGAACACTGAAGCTTTCTTT. This encodes CASWAGMNTEAFF.

This chain joins TRBV15 and TRBJ2-6, with D perhaps TRBD1 (6 bases). V shed 9 bases and J shed 0 bases, with 6 bases lying between them. The CDR3 is made up of 13 amino acids. The germline gives CDR1 LNHNV, CDR2 YYDKDF (reference sequence). The CDR3 sequence: CATGGSGANVLTF. The CDR3 coding sequence is TGTGCCACAGGGGGCTCTGGGGCCAACGTCCTGACTTTC.

CDR3 DNA: TGCGCCAGCAGTGACCTTATTAACACTGAAGCTTTCTTT. Protein: CASSDLINTEAFF. The chain is built from TRBV10-2 and TRBJ1-1, with D hard to call. The CDR3 consists of 13 residues. The germline V gene encodes CDR1 WSHSY and CDR2 SAAADI. Trimming removed 3 bases at V and 2 bases at J, with 7 bases between.

The chain combines TRBV2 with TRBJ1-1, with D uncertain. Germline V lookup: CDR1 SNHLY, CDR2 FYNNEI. The CDR3 sequence is 14 residues long. Trimming shortened V by 3 bases and J by 2 bases, and 10 bases separated the two germline ends. The CDR3 region has the DNA TGTGCCAGCAGTGAGTCGGGGTATAACACTGAAGCTTTCTTT. Translation: CASSESGYNTEAFF.

In this sample, this clone turned up once. The V and J genes are TRBV4-1 and TRBJ1-2; D might be TRBD1 (5 bases). Per germline, CDR1 MGHRA and CDR2 YSYEKL. V lost 1 base, J lost 5 bases, and 11 bases lay in between. The CDR3 has 14 residues. The CDR3 loop is CASSQVGQGYGYTF. CDR3 sequence (DNA): TGCGCCAGCAGCCAAGTCGGCCAGGGTTATGGCTACACCTTC.

The chain carries TRBV4-1 and TRBJ1-6; TRBD1 aligns across 8 bases. CDR1 is MGHRA, CDR2 YSYEKL, per germline. The CDR3 spans 16 residues. The V gene end was trimmed by 1 base and the J gene end by 7 bases; junction bases not matched to a gene: 6. CDR3 region: CASSQVLQGANSPLHF. CDR3 sequence (DNA): TGCGCCAGCAGCCAAGTTTTGCAGGGGGCGAATTCACCCCTCCACTTT.

The rearrangement joins TRBV7-4 to TRBJ1-6, with 7 nucleotides matching TRBD1. From germline, CDR1 is SGHVT and CDR2 SQSDAQ. The CDR3 has 18 residues. V gave up 2 bases and J gave up 0 bases; unmatched junction bases: 7. The CDR3 nucleotides read TGTGCCAGCAGCTTAAGGATGGGACAGAGCTCCTATAATTCACCCCTCCACTTT. Encoded protein: CASSLRMGQSSYNSPLHF.

The chain uses TRBV20-1 and TRBJ1-1, with no clear D. Germline V CDR1 and CDR2: DFQATT, SNEGSKA (reference sequence). The CDR3 totals 14 residues. Trimming left V 3 bases short and J 5 bases short, with 16 bases between. The CDR3 DNA reads TGCAGTGCTAGTCAGGTCGGCCGCGGGACTGAAGCTTTCTTT. This gives the protein CSASQVGRGTEAFF.

This clone is a singleton in its sample. This rearrangement joins TRBV4-2 to TRBJ1-1, with D maybe TRBD1 (6 bases). Trimming left V 4 bases short and J 4 bases short, with 13 bases between. CDR1 and CDR2 (germline): LGHNA, YNFKEQ. This CDR3 comprises 14 residues. CDR3 DNA: TGTGCCAGCAGCCTCTCAGGGGAAGGCACTGAAGCTTTCTTT. It yields the protein CASSLSGEGTEAFF.

The genes are TRBV5-1 and TRBJ1-4, with D perhaps matching TRBD1 (6 bases). Trimming shortened V by 5 bases and J by 0 bases, and 14 bases separated the two germline ends. This CDR3 spans 16 amino acids. CDR1 SGHRS and CDR2 YFSETQ come from the germline V gene. The CDR3 DNA reads TGCGCCAGCAGGACAGGTGGGATAGCAACTAATGAAAAACTGTTTTTT. This encodes CASRTGGIATNEKLFF.

The rearrangement joins TRBV30 to TRBJ1-6; 7 bases fit TRBD1. V trimming: 5 bases; J trimming: 5 bases; junction bases outside the gene matches: 3. CDR1 GTSNPN and CDR2 SVGIG come from the germline V gene (reference sequence). The CDR3 loop spans 13 amino acids. CDR3 loop: CAWDRDDNSPLHF. CDR3 nucleotides: TGTGCCTGGGACAGGGATGATAATTCACCCCTCCACTTT.

This clone was seen once. The J gene is TRBJ1-5, the V gene TRBV29-1; unclear D gene. V was shortened by 4 bases and J by 0 bases, with 7 bases between the two germline ends. The CDR3 runs to 13 residues. Looked up from germline, CDR1 is SQVTM and CDR2 is ANQGSEA. CDR3 sequence (DNA): TGCAGCGTTGGATCCTATAGCAATCAGCCCCAGCATTTT. Its protein is CSVGSYSNQPQHF. Full variable domain (outside the CDR3, taken from reference TRBV29-1 and TRBJ1-5): SAVISQKPSRDICQRGTSLTIQCQVDSQVTMMFWYRQQPGQSLTLIATANQGSEATYESGFVIDKFPISRPNLTFSTLTVSNMSPEDSSIYLCSVGSYSNQPQHFGDGTRLSIL.

V usage is TRBV18 and J usage is TRBJ2-1, with D possibly being TRBD2 (5 bases). Germline V lookup: CDR1 KGHSH, CDR2 LQKENI. V was shortened by 4 bases and J by 0 bases, with 10 bases between the two germline ends. The CDR3 extends over 15 amino acids. CDR3 coding DNA: TGTGCCAGCTCACGGGAGCAGTCCTCCTACAATGAGCAGTTCTTC. Its protein product is CASSREQSSYNEQFF.

This CDR3 is CASRSLGQGIMDTEAFF. CDR3 in DNA: TGTGCCAGTAGATCCTTGGGACAGGGCATTATGGACACTGAAGCTTTCTTT. This chain joins TRBV19 and TRBJ1-1; 9 nucleotides align to TRBD1. V shed 6 bases and J 3 bases; nucleotides not matched to a gene: 14. The CDR3 loop spans 17 amino acids. CDR1 LNHDA and CDR2 SQIVND come from the germline V gene (reference sequence).

The V call is TRBV18, the J call TRBJ1-4; the D gene is possibly TRBD1 (5 bases). Germline values: CDR1 KGHSH, CDR2 LQKENI. Trimming took 4 bases from V and 5 from J, leaving 11 bases between them. This CDR3 has 14 amino acids. This CDR3 reads CASSRGDYNEKLFF. The DNA of the CDR3 is TGTGCCAGCTCACGAGGGGACTACAATGAAAAACTGTTTTTT.

The chain joins TRBV18 to TRBJ1-5; D perhaps matches TRBD1 (6 bases). V lost 2 bases and J 4 bases, leaving 9 bases between the germline ends. There are 14 residues in the CDR3. Germline assignment: CDR1 KGHSH and CDR2 LQKENI. Here the CDR3 DNA reads TGTGCCAGCTCACCAGACCAGGGGAATCAGCCCCAGCATTTT. Encoded protein: CASSPDQGNQPQHF.